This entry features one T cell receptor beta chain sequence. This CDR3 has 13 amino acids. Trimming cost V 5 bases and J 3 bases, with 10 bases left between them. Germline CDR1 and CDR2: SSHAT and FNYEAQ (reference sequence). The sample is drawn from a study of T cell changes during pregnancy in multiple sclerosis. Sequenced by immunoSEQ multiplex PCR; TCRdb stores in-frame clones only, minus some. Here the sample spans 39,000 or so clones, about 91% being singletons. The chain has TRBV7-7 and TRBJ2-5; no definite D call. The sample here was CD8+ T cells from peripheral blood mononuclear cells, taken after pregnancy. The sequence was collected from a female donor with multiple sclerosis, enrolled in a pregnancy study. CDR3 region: CASSPRIEETQYF. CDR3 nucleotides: TGTGCCAGCAGCCCGCGGATTGAAGAGACCCAGTACTTC.